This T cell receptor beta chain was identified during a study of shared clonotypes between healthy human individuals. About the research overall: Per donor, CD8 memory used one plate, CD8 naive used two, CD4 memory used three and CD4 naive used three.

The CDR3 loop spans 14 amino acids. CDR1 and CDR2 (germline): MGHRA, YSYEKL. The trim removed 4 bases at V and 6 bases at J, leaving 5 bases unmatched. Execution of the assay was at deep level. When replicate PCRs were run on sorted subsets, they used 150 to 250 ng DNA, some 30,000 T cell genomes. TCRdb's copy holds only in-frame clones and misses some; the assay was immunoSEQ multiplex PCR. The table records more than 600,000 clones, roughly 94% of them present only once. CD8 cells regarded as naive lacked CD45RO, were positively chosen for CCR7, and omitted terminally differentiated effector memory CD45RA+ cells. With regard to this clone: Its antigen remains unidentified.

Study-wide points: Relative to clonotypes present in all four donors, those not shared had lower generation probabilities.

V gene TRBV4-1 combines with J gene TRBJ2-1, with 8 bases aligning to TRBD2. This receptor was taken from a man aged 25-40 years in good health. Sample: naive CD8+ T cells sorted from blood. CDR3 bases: TGCGCCAGCAGCCCGGGACTAGACGGCAATGAGCAGTTCTTC. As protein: CASSPGLDGNEQFF.